This entry is about one TCR beta chain. This clone occurred a few times. This receptor's antigen is unknown. The record has no base qualities; no much larger clone is one base away. This specimen belongs to a study of CD8+ T cells in alopecia areata (dated by TCRdb to the late 2010s). Regarding the complete study: The treated patients, all with moderate-to-severe alopecia areata, were enrolled in an open-label pilot trial of oral tofacitinib given at 5 to 10 mg twice daily. High-throughput TCRbeta sequencing was used to examine T cell clonal expansion in alopecia areata in both the C3H/HeJ mouse model and human patients. In humans, TCRbeta sequencing was performed on scalp tissue and on sorted CD4+ and CD8+ peripheral blood T cells from healthy controls and from patients with patchy or totalis/universalis alopecia areata. RNA was obtained with the PAXgene miRNA kit for fixed scalp, the miRNeasy kit for PBMCs, and the RNeasy kit for mouse skin. In treated patients, disease severity was measured using the SALT score, which gives the percentage of scalp surface area affected. Clonality in the scalp was compared among normal scalp (n=4), patchy alopecia areata scalp (n=8), and alopecia totalis/universalis scalp (n=8). Amplification of TCRbeta CDR3 regions was done by immunoSEQ multiplex PCR using 35 Vbeta forward primers and 13 Jbeta reverse primers. Tofacitinib was administered for 6 to 18 months, and 6 months of follow-up off drug were then conducted to assess delayed response and recurrence. Tofacitinib-treated patients had biopsies at baseline and at 4 and 24 weeks of treatment, with a later scalp biopsy in several patients.

General findings and caveats noted by the study authors: With tofacitinib, both scalp clonality and the number of expanded CD8+ clones among the top 100 scalp clones went down significantly. Compared with normal scalp, lesional scalp, particularly in alopecia totalis/universalis, had higher clonality and more expanded CD8+ clones, which suggests antigenic drive. Scalp TCR repertoire analysis is complicated because resident alphabeta T cells in normal human skin are also sequenced, whereas mouse skin is dominated by gammadelta T cells. Compared with mice, TCR sequences shared between patients were less clear, possibly partly because of HLA diversity across the patient population. Many expanded lesional clones were found to persist in scalp and blood during tofacitinib treatment, and relapse after treatment cessation may be partly explained by this persistence. The treated cohort was small, with a single nonresponder, so links between baseline CD8+ expansion and response need larger studies.

Receptor amplification or capture employed the immunoSEQ multiplex PCR assay. To provide template for TCR sequencing, every sample had RNA extracted and reverse transcribed into cDNA. SuperScript III was used to make first-strand cDNA, primed with a 2:1 mix of oligo-dT and random hexamers. A synthetic immune receptor repertoire was used to measure amplification bias, and any remaining bias was corrected computationally. Concerning the study's data processing: Raw reads were preprocessed to remove errors, and CDR3 was defined by IMGT conventions from the conserved cysteine to phenylalanine. Clonality was calculated as 1 minus Shannon entropy normalized by log2 of the number of productive unique TCRs. Whether scalp clones were CD4 or CD8 was inferred by matching scalp TCRbeta sequences against CD4 and CD8 repertoires sorted from blood. The clones in this table, taken by TCRdb from immuneACCESS, are in-frame only. Not every clone is retained; where verified, under half of the shortfall comes from an unresolved V gene, and the cause of the rest is unknown. That table is the source of V, J and clone size, and D and trimming were worked out from the DNA. The sample contains around 120,000 clones, around 63% of them found a single time. The ten most abundant clones make up 4.5% to 6% of the sample.

Sample time point, as interpreted from the label and publication: four to five weeks on oral tofacitinib. The sample's treatment or condition label is to be understood as: oral pan-JAK inhibitor, 5-10 mg twice daily. From alopecia areata patients, peripheral blood was collected along with lesional scalp punch biopsies. PBMCs were separated by density centrifugation and stained for CD3, CD4 and CD8, after which CD4+ and CD8+ T cells were sorted on a FACSAria. Inclusive of the bounding cysteine and phenylalanine, the CDR3 is 17 residues long. Just CDR3 DNA is preserved here, 51 bases in frame from base 1. V is pruned by 4 bases and J by 1 base, leaving 8 bases of the junction without a gene match. From the germline V gene, CDR1 is LGHNA and CDR2 is YSLEER.

The source was CD4+ T cells sorted from blood, collected at week 4, from a patient treated with tofacitinib. This TCR was recovered from a human donor with alopecia areata. Here the chain combines TRBV4-3 and TRBJ2-3; a stretch of 10 junction bases matches TRBD1. The CDR3 reads as follows: CASSRRAGQGGTDTQYF. The DNA sequence is TGCGCCAGCAGCCGTAGGGCCGGACAGGGGGGCACAGATACGCAGTATTTT.